This is a list of T cell receptor beta chains from one sample in a study of CD8+ T cells in alopecia areata. TCRdb's table, derived via immunoSEQ multiplex PCR, lists solely in-frame clones and lacks some. The table lists about 150,000 clones, 55% to 65% of them singletons. The sample taken for sequencing was CD4+ T cells sorted from blood. The receptors come from a human donor in good health. CDR3s include the opening cysteine and the closing phenylalanine or tryptophan. The D gene is left open where the match is weak. Clone size is given for some rows only: seen once, a few or many times, or a class if the clone is expanded.

length	D	size	V	J	DNA	CDR3
13	.	.	TRBV29-1	TRBJ2-5	TGCAGCGTTGATGATAGAAGCCAAGAGACCCAGTACTTC	CSVDDRSQETQYF
13	.	.	TRBV29-1	TRBJ2-2	TGCAGCGTGGGGACCGTCGCCACCGGGGAGCTGTTTTTT	CSVGTVATGELFF
14	.	.	TRBV2	TRBJ2-2	TGTGCCAGCAGACAGATGGGGAGCACCGGGGAGCTGTTTTTT	CASRQMGSTGELFF
18	TRBD2	few	TRBV9	TRBJ2-1	TGTGCCAGCAGCCTAAGAGCAAGCGGGAGGGCCCTCTACAATGAGCAGTTCTTC	CASSLRASGRALYNEQFF
11	.	few	TRBV29-1	TRBJ1-2	TGCAGCGTTTCGGACAGCTATGGCTACACCTTC	CSVSDSYGYTF
14	.	few	TRBV6-1	TRBJ2-2	TGTGCCAGCACGAACAGGGCCGTGTCCGGGGAGCTGTTTTTT	CASTNRAVSGELFF
12	TRBD1	.	TRBV29-1	TRBJ1-1	TGCAGCGCTGGACAGGCCGGGTCTGAAGCTTTCTTT	CSAGQAGSEAFF
12	.	.	TRBV29-1	TRBJ1-1	TGCAGCGCCACTGGGTCGGGGAGCACGGCTTTCTTT	CSATGSGSTAFF
13	TRBD1	.	TRBV6-5	TRBJ2-6	TGTGCCAGCAGGCCGGGACAGAACAACGTCCTGACTTTC	CASRPGQNNVLTF
15	TRBD2	.	TRBV9	TRBJ2-7	TGTGCCAGCAGCGTAGAGGCGGGAGGCCCCTACGAGCAGTACTTC	CASSVEAGGPYEQYF
11	.	.	TRBV29-1	TRBJ1-2	TGCAGCGTTGTCCTCCCTTCGGGCTACACCTTC	CSVVLPSGYTF
15	.	.	TRBV19	TRBJ1-1	TGTGCCAGTGCCGCCCTGCCAGGGAAGAACACTGAAGCTTTCTTT	CASAALPGKNTEAFF
15	.	few	TRBV4-2	TRBJ1-5	TGTGCCAGCAGCCAAGAGACAGGTAGCAATCAGCCCCAGCATTTT	CASSQETGSNQPQHF
13	TRBD2	few	TRBV2	TRBJ2-1	TGTGCCAGCAGTCCAACTAGCGGGAGGGAGAAGTTCTTC	CASSPTSGREKFF
18	.	few	TRBV7-8	TRBJ2-1	TGTGCCAGCAGCCTAGGAGGAACTCCGGGAGCGAATCACAATGAGCAGTTCTTC	CASSLGGTPGANHNEQFF
13	.	.	TRBV29-1	TRBJ2-2	TGCAGCGTTGTGAAACCTAACACCGGGGAGCTGTTTTTT	CSVVKPNTGELFF
13	.	.	TRBV18	TRBJ1-5	TGTGCCAGCTCACCAGGACAGAATCAGCCCCAGCATTTT	CASSPGQNQPQHF
11	TRBD1	.	TRBV30	TRBJ1-1	TGTGCCTGGGCAGGGCAGGGGGTAGCTTTCTTT	CAWAGQGVAFF
13	.	few	TRBV7-7	TRBJ1-1	TGTGCTAGCAGCCGGGAGGCGAACACTGAAGCTTTCTTT	CASSREANTEAFF
14	.	.	TRBV29-1	TRBJ1-2	TGCAGCTGCCTACAGGGAAAGAATAACTATGGCTACACCTTC	CSCLQGKNNYGYTF
13	TRBD1	.	TRBV29-1	TRBJ2-7	TGCAGCGTTGCGACAGGGGTAGGGTACGAGCAGTACTTC	CSVATGVGYEQYF
16	TRBD2	few	TRBV7-9	TRBJ2-2	TGTGCCAGCAGCCCAGTGACTAGCGGGAGAACCGGGGAGCTGTTTTTT	CASSPVTSGRTGELFF
11	.	few	TRBV19	TRBJ2-7	TGTGCCAGTGGTCTGGATTCTTTGCAGTACTTC	CASGLDSLQYF
15	.	few	TRBV4-2	TRBJ1-5	TGTGCCAGCAGCCAAAAAGGGGGGGATAATCAGCCCCAGCATTTT	CASSQKGGDNQPQHF
12	.	few	TRBV7-9	TRBJ2-5	TGTGCCAGCAGCTTGGGTTCGGAGACCCAGTACTTC	CASSLGSETQYF
11	.	.	TRBV28	TRBJ2-7	TGTGCCACTACGGTAAGGTACGAGCAGTACTTC	CATTVRYEQYF
16	TRBD2	.	TRBV9	TRBJ2-5	TGTGCCAGCAGCGGCCCACGGCTAGCGGGGGAAGAGACCCAGTACTTC	CASSGPRLAGEETQYF
15	.	.	TRBV2	TRBJ2-4	TGTGCCAGCAGGGGTTCGCAGGACCTAAAAAACATTCAGTACTTC	CASRGSQDLKNIQYF
14	TRBD2	.	TRBV28	TRBJ2-5	TGTGCCAGCAGTACGTGGACTAGGTCCGAGACCCAGTACTTC	CASSTWTRSETQYF
15	.	.	TRBV5-4	TRBJ1-4	TGTGCCAGCAGCTTGGCGGGGACGGCCGATACGGAACTGTTTTTT	CASSLAGTADTELFF
11	.	.	TRBV28	TRBJ1-2	TGTGCCAGCAGAAATTCCTATGGCTACACCTTC	CASRNSYGYTF
14	.	.	TRBV7-6	TRBJ1-1	TGTGCCAGCAGCTCCCCCAGGGGTAGCACTGAAGCTTTCTTT	CASSSPRGSTEAFF
15	.	.	TRBV6-5	TRBJ1-3	TGTGCCAGCAGTTATAGGGCAGACTCTGGAAACACCATATATTTT	CASSYRADSGNTIYF
15	.	.	TRBV7-6	TRBJ2-7	TGTGCCAGCAGCCCTTCTCTGGCTTGGGCCTACGAGCAGTACTTC	CASSPSLAWAYEQYF
13	.	.	TRBV6-5	TRBJ1-2	TGTGCCAGCAGTACCACTGGGACCGCCGGCTACACCTTC	CASSTTGTAGYTF
11	.	few	TRBV6-5	TRBJ2-5	TGTGCCAGCAGTTACGGCCGGTTTCGCTACTTC	CASSYGRFRYF
13	.	once	TRBV2	TRBJ2-1	TGTGCCAGCAGTGCGGGACCGTTGGATGAGCAGTTCTTC	CASSAGPLDEQFF
15	.	.	TRBV14	TRBJ2-1	TGTGCCAGCAGCCAAGTGGGGGCTCTCGGCAATGAGCAGTTCTTC	CASSQVGALGNEQFF
13	.	once	TRBV7-2	TRBJ2-1	TGTGCCAGCAGCTTAGCGGGCTTAAATGAGCAGTTCTTC	CASSLAGLNEQFF
11	.	few	TRBV2	TRBJ2-5	TGTGCCAGCACTTACCAAGAGACCCAGTACTTC	CASTYQETQYF
14	.	.	TRBV5-4	TRBJ2-7	TGTGCCAGCAGCTTGGATGGCAGGACCTACGAGCAGTACTTC	CASSLDGRTYEQYF
15	.	.	TRBV19	TRBJ1-5	TGTGCCAGTAGTATAAACAGGGATCGCAATCAGCCCCAGCATTTT	CASSINRDRNQPQHF
11	.	.	TRBV29-1	TRBJ2-5	TGCAGCGTCCCCGCGGGGAGAGTCCAGTACTTC	CSVPAGRVQYF
12	.	.	TRBV19	TRBJ1-5	TGTGCCAGCCGCATGGAAAATCAGCCCCAGCATTTT	CASRMENQPQHF
18	TRBD2	.	TRBV28	TRBJ2-6	TGTGCCAGCAGTATCACTAGCGGGAGGAGCTCTGGGGCCAACGTCCTGACTTTC	CASSITSGRSSGANVLTF
15	.	few	TRBV18	TRBJ2-3	TGTGCCAGCTCACTCCAACAGGGATACACAGATACGCAGTATTTT	CASSLQQGYTDTQYF